In its sample, the clone carrying this T cell receptor (beta chain) was seen many times. Its antigen is unidentified. RNA transcripts were the template for amplifying TCR beta CDR3 regions. The HTBI primer set drove a first-round RT-PCR of the TCR CDR3. In TCRdb, the multiplex PCR reads were re-called with MiXCR into one record per CDR3 protein. The repertoire holds nearly 250,000 distinct CDR3 sequences, with about a sixth as singletons. This sample stems from a study of T cells in Graves' hyperthyroidism and ophthalmopathy. Study-level background: Specimen type is peripheral blood, collected at initial diagnosis prior to any treatment. Overall study results and limits: Blood also held most thyroid clonotypes expanded beyond 0.001.

Clinical Activity Scores of at least 3, NOSPECS grades of at least 4 and durations under 3 months characterized ophthalmopathy patients. Patients having uncontrolled infection, another autoimmune disease, pregnancy or lactation were not included. V was shortened by 3 bases and J by 5 bases, with 16 bases between the two germline ends. The CDR3 sequence is 15 residues long. Looked up from germline, CDR1 is MNHNS and CDR2 is SASEGT. This chain links TRBV6-1 with TRBJ1-1; D uncertain. Input material: blood. This TCR was sampled from a young woman with Graves' ophthalmopathy. The CDR3 DNA follows: TGTGCCAGCAGTGAGAGAAAGTTCTCTTGGACTGAAGCTTTCTTT. It yields the protein CASSERKFSWTEAFF.